The source of this T cell receptor beta chain is a study of T-cell reconstitution after alpha-beta-depleted transplantation in children. Broader study findings: Surviving recipient cells, namely T cells and thymic progenitors, were the source of high day-60 TCRbeta diversity in some patients. There were reportedly several hundred expanded graft clones from which alpha-beta T cells came about two months after transplant.

Unique molecular identifiers featured in how the TCRbeta library was prepared. MiXCR was run by TCRdb on the PCR reads, yielding one entry per CDR3 protein. In the table there are roughly 150,000 distinct CDR3 sequences, roughly 10% of which are singletons. Notes on this clonotype: Antigen: not known. It may be a read error: a sequence one base away is much more abundant.

This CDR3 is 16 amino acids long. Germline lookup yields CDR1 SGDLS and CDR2 YYNGEE. The chain links TRBV9 to TRBJ2-1; D might be TRBD2 (6 bases). The sequences come from PBMCs, collected before TCRalphabeta/CD19-depleted stem cell transplant. This TCR derives from a boy aged 2 to 9 with acute myeloid leukemia, due to receive a stem cell transplant. DNA for the CDR3: TGTGTCAGCAGCCCCCGGGGTAGCGGAGGGAGCCATGAGCAGTTCTTC. Amino acids: CVSSPRGSGGSHEQFF.